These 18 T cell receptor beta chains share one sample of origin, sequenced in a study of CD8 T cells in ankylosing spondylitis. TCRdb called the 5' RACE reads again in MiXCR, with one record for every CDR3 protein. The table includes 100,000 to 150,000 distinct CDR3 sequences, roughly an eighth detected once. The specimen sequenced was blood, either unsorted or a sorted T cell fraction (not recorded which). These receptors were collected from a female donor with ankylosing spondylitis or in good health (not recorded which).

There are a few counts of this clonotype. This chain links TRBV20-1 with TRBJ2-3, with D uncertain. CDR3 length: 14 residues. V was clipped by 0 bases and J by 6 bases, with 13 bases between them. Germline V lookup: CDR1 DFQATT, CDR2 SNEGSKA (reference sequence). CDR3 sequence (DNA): TGCAGTGCTAGAGATTTTGTGGTTGGGGATACGCAGTATTTT. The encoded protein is CSARDFVVGDTQYF.

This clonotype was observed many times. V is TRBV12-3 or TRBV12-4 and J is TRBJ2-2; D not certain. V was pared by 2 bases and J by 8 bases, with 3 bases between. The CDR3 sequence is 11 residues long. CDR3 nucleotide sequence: TGTGCCAGCAGTTTATTTGGGGAGCTGTTTTTT. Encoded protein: CASSLFGELFF.

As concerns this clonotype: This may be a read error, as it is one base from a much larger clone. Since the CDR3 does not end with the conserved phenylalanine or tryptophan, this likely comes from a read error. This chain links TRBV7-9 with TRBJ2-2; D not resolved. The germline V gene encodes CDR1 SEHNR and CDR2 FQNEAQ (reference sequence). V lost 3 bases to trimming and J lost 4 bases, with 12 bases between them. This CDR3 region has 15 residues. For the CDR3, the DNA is TGTGCCAGCAGCTTTGAGAAGTCGTTCACCGGGGAGCTGTTTTCT. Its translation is CASSFEKSFTGELFS.

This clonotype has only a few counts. As DNA, the CDR3 is TGTGCCAGCAGTTACCGCGTGAAGCAGACGGAGGCTTTCTTT. It yields the protein CASSYRVKQTEAFF. This chain uses TRBV6-5 with TRBJ1-1; D is undetermined. V was pared by 2 bases and J by 11 bases, with 18 bases between. Germline V gene sequence: CDR1 MNHEY, CDR2 SVGAGI. This CDR3 has 14 amino acids.

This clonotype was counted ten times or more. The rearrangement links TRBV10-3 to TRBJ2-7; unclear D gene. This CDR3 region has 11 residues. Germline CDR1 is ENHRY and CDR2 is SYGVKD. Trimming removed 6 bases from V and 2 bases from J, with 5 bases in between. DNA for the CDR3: TGTGCCATCAGCGACACCTACGAGCAGTACTTC. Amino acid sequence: CAISDTYEQYF.

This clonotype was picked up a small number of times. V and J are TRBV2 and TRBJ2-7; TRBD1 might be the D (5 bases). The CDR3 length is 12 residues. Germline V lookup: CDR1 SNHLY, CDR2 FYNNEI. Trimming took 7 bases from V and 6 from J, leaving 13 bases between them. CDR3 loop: CASKTSTGEQYF. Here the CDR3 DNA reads TGTGCCAGCAAAACCTCAACAGGCGAGCAGTACTTC.

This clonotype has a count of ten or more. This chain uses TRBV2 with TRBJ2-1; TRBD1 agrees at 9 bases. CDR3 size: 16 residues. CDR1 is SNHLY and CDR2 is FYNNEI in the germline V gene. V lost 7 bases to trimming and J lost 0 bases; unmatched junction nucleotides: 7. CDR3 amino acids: CASKNRGRGSYNEQFF. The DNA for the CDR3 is TGTGCCAGCAAGAACAGGGGGCGCGGCTCCTACAATGAGCAGTTCTTC.

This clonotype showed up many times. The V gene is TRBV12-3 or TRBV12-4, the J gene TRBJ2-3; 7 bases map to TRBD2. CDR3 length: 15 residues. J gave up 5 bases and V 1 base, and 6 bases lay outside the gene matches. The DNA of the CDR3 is TGTGCCAGCAGTTTAGGGGGCCTAGCGGTAGATACGCAGTATTTT. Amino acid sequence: CASSLGGLAVDTQYF.

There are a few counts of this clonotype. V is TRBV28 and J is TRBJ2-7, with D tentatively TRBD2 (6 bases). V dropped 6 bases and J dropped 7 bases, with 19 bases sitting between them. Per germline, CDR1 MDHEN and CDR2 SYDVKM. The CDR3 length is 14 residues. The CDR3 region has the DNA TGTGCCAGCAGGGAGGAGGGGCCCTCTTTGGAGCAGTACTTC. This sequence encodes CASREEGPSLEQYF.

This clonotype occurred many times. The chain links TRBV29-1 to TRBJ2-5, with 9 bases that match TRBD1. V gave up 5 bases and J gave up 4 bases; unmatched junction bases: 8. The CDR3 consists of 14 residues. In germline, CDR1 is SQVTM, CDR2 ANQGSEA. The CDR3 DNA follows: TGCAGCGTTTTATTAGGGACAGGGAGAGAGACCCAGTACTTC. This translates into CSVLLGTGRETQYF.

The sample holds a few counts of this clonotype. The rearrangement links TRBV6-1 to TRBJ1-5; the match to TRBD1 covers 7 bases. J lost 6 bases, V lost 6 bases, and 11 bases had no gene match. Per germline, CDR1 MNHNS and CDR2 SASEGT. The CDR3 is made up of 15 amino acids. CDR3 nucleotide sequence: TGTGCCAGCAGCCTGACAGGGAGGGCCAGTCAGCCCCAGCATTTT. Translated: CASSLTGRASQPQHF.

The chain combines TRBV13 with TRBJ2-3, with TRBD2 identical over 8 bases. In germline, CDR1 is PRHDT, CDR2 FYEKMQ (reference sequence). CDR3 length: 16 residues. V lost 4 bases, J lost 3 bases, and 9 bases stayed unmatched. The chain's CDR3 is CASSSGLAGRTDTQYF. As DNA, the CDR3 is TGTGCCAGCAGCTCCGGACTAGCCGGGCGTACAGATACGCAGTATTTT. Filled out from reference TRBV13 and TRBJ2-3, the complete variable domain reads AAGVIQSPRHLIKEKRETATLKCYPIPRHDTVYWYQQGPGQDPQFLISFYEKMQSDKGSIPDRFSAQQFSDYHSELNMSSLELGDSALYFCASSSGLAGRTDTQYFGPGTRLTVL.

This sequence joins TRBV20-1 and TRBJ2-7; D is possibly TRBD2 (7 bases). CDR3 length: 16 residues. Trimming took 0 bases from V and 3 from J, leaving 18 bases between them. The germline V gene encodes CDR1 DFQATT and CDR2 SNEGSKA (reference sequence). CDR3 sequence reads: CSARDHGGQRDYEQYF. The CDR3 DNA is TGCAGTGCTAGAGACCACGGGGGGCAGCGGGACTACGAGCAGTACTTC.

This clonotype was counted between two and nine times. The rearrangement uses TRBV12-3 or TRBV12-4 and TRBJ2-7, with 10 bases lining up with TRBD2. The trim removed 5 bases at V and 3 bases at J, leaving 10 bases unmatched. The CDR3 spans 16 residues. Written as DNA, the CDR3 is TGTGCCAGCAGTCCACAGCCGGGACTAGCGCTCTACGAGCAGTACTTC. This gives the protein CASSPQPGLALYEQYF.

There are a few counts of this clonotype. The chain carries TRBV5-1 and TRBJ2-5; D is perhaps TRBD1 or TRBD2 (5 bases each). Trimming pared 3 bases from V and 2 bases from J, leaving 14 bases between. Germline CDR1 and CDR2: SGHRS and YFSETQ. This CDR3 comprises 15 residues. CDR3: CASSSTDRLQETQYF. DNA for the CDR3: TGCGCCAGCAGCTCGACCGACAGACTACAAGAGACCCAGTACTTC.

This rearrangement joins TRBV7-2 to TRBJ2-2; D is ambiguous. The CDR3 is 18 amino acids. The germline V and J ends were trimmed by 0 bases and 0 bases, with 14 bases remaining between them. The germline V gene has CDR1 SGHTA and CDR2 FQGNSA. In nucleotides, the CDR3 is TGTGCCAGCAGCTTAGCCATCGGCCCCCACGCGAACACCGGGGAGCTGTTTTTT. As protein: CASSLAIGPHANTGELFF.

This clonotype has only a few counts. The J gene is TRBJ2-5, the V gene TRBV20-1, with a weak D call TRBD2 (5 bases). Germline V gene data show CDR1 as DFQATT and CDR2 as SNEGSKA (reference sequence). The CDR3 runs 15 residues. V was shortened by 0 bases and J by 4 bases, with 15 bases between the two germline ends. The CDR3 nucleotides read TGCAGTGCTAGAGATCCCTCGGGTGCGGGAGAGACCCAGTACTTC. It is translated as CSARDPSGAGETQYF.

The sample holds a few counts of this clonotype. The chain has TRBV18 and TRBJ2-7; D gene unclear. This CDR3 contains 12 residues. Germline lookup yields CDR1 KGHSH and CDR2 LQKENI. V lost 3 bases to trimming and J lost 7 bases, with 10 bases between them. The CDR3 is CASSPSLGEQYF. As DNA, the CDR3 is TGTGCCAGCTCACCCTCATTGGGAGAGCAGTACTTC.